These 15 T cell receptor beta chains were sequenced from one sample in a study of T cell responses to AZD1222 COVID-19 vaccine. Only in-frame clones appear in the TCRdb table, and some are missing; sequencing was by immunoSEQ multiplex PCR. The table includes over 60,000 clones, approximately 90% detected once. The sequenced sample was peripheral blood, obtained 28 days after the second dose of the MenACWY control vaccine. The receptors here all came from an adult who received the MenACWY meningococcal vaccine as a control.

V gene TRBV10-3 combines with J gene TRBJ1-5, with 8 bases that match TRBD1. The ends lost 5 bases at V and 2 bases at J; junction bases unmatched: 2. Looked up from germline, CDR1 is ENHRY and CDR2 is SYGVKD. There are 14 residues in the CDR3. The CDR3 DNA follows: TGTGCCATCAGTCAGGGGGCTGGCAATCAGCCCCAGCATTTT. Its translation: CAISQGAGNQPQHF.

J is TRBJ2-5 and V is TRBV2; 7 nucleotides align to TRBD1. CDR1 is SNHLY, CDR2 FYNNEI, per germline. Losses at the gene ends were 6 bases for V and 2 bases for J; bases not matched to a gene: 6. This CDR3 comprises 14 residues. CDR3 sequence (DNA): TGTGCCAGCAGAGGACTCAGGGGGCAAGAGACCCAGTACTTC. Protein product: CASRGLRGQETQYF. Looking up the rest from reference TRBV2 and TRBJ2-5 gives the full variable domain: EPEVTQTPSHQVTQMGQEVILRCVPISNHLYFYWYRQILGQKVEFLVSFYNNEISEKSEIFDDQFSVERPDGSNFTLKIRSTKLEDSAMYFCASRGLRGQETQYFGPGTRLLVL.

J is TRBJ2-5 and V is TRBV7-8, with a possible D match to TRBD1 (5 bases). This CDR3 region has 14 residues. Germline loops: CDR1 SGHVS, CDR2 FQNEAQ. The ends were cut back, 1 base at V and 0 bases at J, with 6 bases in the middle. Here the CDR3 reads CASSLVGHQETQYF. As DNA, the CDR3 is TGTGCCAGCAGCTTAGTGGGGCACCAAGAGACCCAGTACTTC.

The rearrangement links TRBV6-6 to TRBJ2-7, with D uncertain. This CDR3 region has 12 residues. Trimming left V 6 bases short and J 3 bases short, with 9 bases between. Looked up from germline, CDR1 is MNHNY and CDR2 is SVGAGI (reference sequence). In nucleotides, the CDR3 is TGTGCCAGCAGCACTCGAGACTACGAGCAGTACTTC. Translation gives CASSTRDYEQYF.

The chain employs TRBV11-2 and TRBJ2-3; D gene unclear. Looked up from germline, CDR1 is SGHAT and CDR2 is FQNNGV. This CDR3 comprises 17 residues. Trimming cost V 2 bases and J 2 bases, with 17 bases left between them. CDR3 in amino acids: CASSLQLVGKLTDTQYF. The CDR3 coding sequence is TGTGCCAGCAGCTTACAGCTGGTGGGGAAGCTCACAGATACGCAGTATTTT.

V is TRBV7-2 and J is TRBJ1-2, with TRBD1 as a possible D gene (5 bases). The CDR3 extends over 13 amino acids. In germline, CDR1 is SGHTA, CDR2 FQGNSA. Trimming shortened V by 5 bases and J by 8 bases, and 15 bases separated the two germline ends. This CDR3 reads CASSPDGAVGYTF. As DNA, the CDR3 is TGTGCCAGCAGCCCGGACGGGGCGGTAGGCTACACCTTC.

The genes are TRBV7-9 and TRBJ1-1; a possible D gene is TRBD1 (5 bases). Trimming took 5 bases from V and 2 from J, leaving 15 bases between them. The CDR3 consists of 15 residues. From germline, CDR1 is SEHNR and CDR2 FQNEAQ (reference sequence). The DNA of the CDR3 is TGTGCCAGCAGCCCCCGACAGAATACTAACACTGAAGCTTTCTTT. Its protein is CASSPRQNTNTEAFF.

The V call is TRBV4-3, the J call TRBJ1-2; D perhaps matches TRBD1 (6 bases). The length of the CDR3 is 16 residues. The ends were cut back, 0 bases at V and 5 bases at J, with 16 bases in the middle. The germline gives CDR1 LGHNA, CDR2 YSLEER. The CDR3 DNA is TGCGCCAGCAGCCAAGATGCGGGTCAGGGGTGGTATGGCTACACCTTC. This translates into CASSQDAGQGWYGYTF.

This clone has only one observation. V and J are TRBV3-1 (or the pseudogene TRBV3-2) and TRBJ2-1; the D call may be TRBD1 or TRBD2 (5 bases each). The CDR3 length is 17 residues. Trimming left V 4 bases short and J 0 bases short, with 16 bases between. The germline V gene encodes CDR1 LGHDT and CDR2 YNNKEL (reference sequence). The DNA of the CDR3 is TGTGCCAGCAGCCGGGACCTTTACCTCCCCTCCTACAATGAGCAGTTCTTC. Amino acids: CASSRDLYLPSYNEQFF.

V is TRBV11-2 and J is TRBJ1-6, with 7 bases fitting TRBD1. V lost 8 bases, J lost 3 bases, and 7 bases stayed unmatched. Germline CDR1 SGHAT, CDR2 FQNNGV. This CDR3 contains 15 residues. The CDR3 protein is CASQTGQFYNSPLHF. The CDR3 coding sequence is TGTGCCAGCCAAACGGGACAGTTCTATAATTCACCCCTCCACTTT.

The V call is TRBV6-5, the J call TRBJ2-7, with 9 bases fitting TRBD2. Germline loops: CDR1 MNHEY, CDR2 SVGAGI. V was clipped by 6 bases and J by 6 bases; unmatched bases: 0. This CDR3 has 11 amino acids. CDR3 nucleotide sequence: TGTGCCAGCAGGGGACTAGCCGAGCAGTACTTC. Translated: CASRGLAEQYF.

The chain recombines TRBV7-2 with TRBJ1-1; no clear D. Germline lookup yields CDR1 SGHTA and CDR2 FQGNSA. Trimming took 5 bases from V and 4 from J, leaving 14 bases between them. CDR3 length equals 14 residues. The CDR3, as DNA: TGTGCCAGCAGCCCACCCAATGAGCGCACTGAAGCTTTCTTT. It codes for CASSPPNERTEAFF.

The sample holds a few counts of this clone. The chain links TRBV7-9 to TRBJ1-2; 12 nucleotides line up with TRBD1. Germline CDR1 reads SEHNR; CDR2 reads FQNEAQ (reference sequence). The V segment lost 3 bases and the J segment 8 bases; nucleotides outside the gene matches: 7. CDR3 length equals 15 residues. The CDR3 DNA follows: TGTGCCAGCAGCTTCGGGACAGGGGGCTCGTGGGGCTACACCTTC. Translating gives CASSFGTGGSWGYTF. The whole variable domain, filled in from reference TRBV7-9 and TRBJ1-2, reads DTGVSQNPRHKITKRGQNVTFRCDPISEHNRLYWYRQTLGQGPEFLTYFQNEAQLEKSRLLSDRFSAERPKGSFSTLEIQRTEQGDSAMYLCASSFGTGGSWGYTFGSGTRLTVV.

The chain recombines TRBV6-2 or TRBV6-3 with TRBJ2-7; D remains ambiguous. V was cut by 5 bases and J by 2 bases, with 7 bases left in between. This CDR3 comprises 12 residues. The germline V gene encodes CDR1 MNHEY and CDR2 SVGEGT. This CDR3 reads CASSGSAYEQYF. CDR3 coding DNA: TGTGCCAGCAGTGGGTCGGCCTACGAGCAGTACTTC.

CDR3 sequence reads: CASSLYRLAGNNEQFF. As DNA, the CDR3 is TGTGCCAGCAGCTTGTACCGACTAGCGGGTAACAATGAGCAGTTCTTC. The genes are TRBV5-8 and TRBJ2-1, with 10 bases matching TRBD2. The germline V gene encodes CDR1 SGHTS and CDR2 YDEGEE. The CDR3 loop spans 16 amino acids. The V and J ends lost 1 base and 5 bases, in that order; junction bases with no gene match: 6.